These 21 T cell receptor beta chains were sequenced from one sample in a study of regulatory T cells in long-lasting Graves disease. Time point noted: newly diagnosed GD, antithyroid drugs for less than 3 months. TCR sequences were obtained from RNA taken from PBMCs. Arm-PCR of CDR3 regions with iRepertoire HTBI primers generated TCR beta libraries. Via MiXCR, TCRdb re-called the multiplex PCR reads, giving one row per CDR3 protein. The repertoire holds about 530,000 distinct CDR3 sequences, with roughly 16% as singletons. The data also belong to a second study, concerning T cells in Graves' hyperthyroidism and ophthalmopathy.

This specimen consisted of peripheral blood mononuclear cells (PBMCs), obtained at new diagnosis, from a patient treated with antithyroid drugs. All receptors come from a woman aged 35-65 years with Graves disease.

V and J are TRBV29-1 and TRBJ2-1; D remains unclear. The V end was cut by 7 bases, the J end by 4 bases, with 20 bases between. Germline V gene data show CDR1 as SQVTM and CDR2 as ANQGSEA. The CDR3 runs to 15 residues. This CDR3 is CSAIPLEAFYNEQFF. Here the CDR3 DNA reads TGCAGCGCTATTCCCCTCGAGGCTTTTTACAATGAGCAGTTCTTC.

This clonotype was seen more than once but under ten times. This rearrangement joins TRBV6-1 to TRBJ1-3; TRBD1 might be the D (6 bases). Germline V gene data show CDR1 as MNHNS and CDR2 as SASEGT. V was cut by 4 bases and J by 0 bases, with 10 bases left in between. The CDR3 consists of 15 residues. The CDR3 DNA follows: TGTGCCAGCAGTGGGACAGCTTCCTCTGGAAACACCATATATTTT. Translated, it gives CASSGTASSGNTIYF.

This clonotype was seen at least ten times. The genes are TRBV28 and TRBJ2-7, with a possible D match to TRBD1 (6 bases). CDR3 size: 13 residues. The germline CDR1 and CDR2 sequences are MDHEN and SYDVKM. Trimming removed 9 bases at V and 0 bases at J, with 12 bases between. CDR3 in DNA: TGTGCCAGTGGTACAGGGTACTCCTACGAGCAGTACTTC. Its protein is CASGTGYSYEQYF.

This clonotype was detected only a few times. The V and J genes are TRBV2 and TRBJ2-3; 10 bases align to TRBD2. With V trimmed by 7 bases and J by 5 bases, 6 bases remained unmatched. CDR3 size: 14 residues. CDR1 SNHLY and CDR2 FYNNEI come from the germline V gene. The CDR3 region is CASTERGGRDTQYF. The DNA for the CDR3 is TGTGCCAGCACCGAGCGGGGGGGCAGAGATACGCAGTATTTT.

This clonotype was counted between two and nine times. The chain has TRBV9 and TRBJ2-2, with a weak D call TRBD1 (5 bases). V shed 4 bases and J shed 6 bases, with 10 bases lying between them. The CDR3 sequence is 13 residues long. Germline assignment: CDR1 SGDLS and CDR2 YYNGEE. The DNA for the CDR3 is TGTGCCAGCAGCTCAGGACAATCCGGGGAGCTGTTTTTT. The encoded protein is CASSSGQSGELFF.

The V gene is TRBV2, the J gene TRBJ2-1; 11 nucleotides line up with TRBD2. The V gene end was trimmed by 10 bases and the J gene end by 6 bases; junction bases not matched to a gene: 17. CDR3 length: 17 residues. The germline V gene has CDR1 SNHLY and CDR2 FYNNEI. The CDR3 bases are TGTGCCACCGGGGGGCCTAGCGGGGGGCCTCCCATCAATGAGCAGTTCTTC. Its protein is CATGGPSGGPPINEQFF.

This clonotype occurred a few times. This rearrangement joins TRBV15 to TRBJ2-7; 9 positions agree with TRBD2. The germline V gene has CDR1 LNHNV and CDR2 YYDKDF (reference sequence). The trim removed 0 bases at V and 0 bases at J, leaving 12 bases unmatched. CDR3 length: 19 residues. The DNA of the CDR3 is TGTGCCACCAGCAGAGATCCAATTAGCGGGGGCCAGAGCTCCTACGAGCAGTACTTC. It specifies CATSRDPISGGQSSYEQYF.

The chain has TRBV6-1 and TRBJ2-5; TRBD1 or TRBD2 may be the D gene (5 bases each). Trimming left V 5 bases short and J 1 base short, with 14 bases between. Germline-derived CDR1 and CDR2 are MNHNS and SASEGT. The length of the CDR3 is 15 residues. CDR3 residues: CASSMTAASQETQYF. The CDR3 region has the DNA TGTGCCAGCAGTATGACAGCGGCGAGCCAAGAGACCCAGTACTTC.

This clonotype has a count of ten or more. The genes are TRBV12-3 or TRBV12-4 and TRBJ2-2; TRBD1 matches at 8 bases. This CDR3 has 14 residues. Trimming at V came to 8 bases and at J to 6 bases, leaving 8 bases not matched to a gene. For the CDR3, the DNA is TGTGCCAGCGGAGACAGGGGAAGCGCCGGGGAGCTGTTTTTT. Its protein is CASGDRGSAGELFF.

As concerns this clonotype: This may be a read error, as it is one base from a much larger clone. This chain links TRBV2 with TRBJ2-7; possibly TRBD1 for D (5 bases). CDR3 size: 15 residues. Germline V gives CDR1 SNHLY, CDR2 FYNNEI. V dropped 3 bases and J dropped 3 bases, with 15 bases sitting between them. As DNA, the CDR3 is TGTGCCAGCAGTGAGAATTCAGGGTCCATCTACGAGCAGTACTTC. Translating gives CASSENSGSIYEQYF.

This clonotype was counted at least ten times. The rearrangement joins TRBV30 to TRBJ1-2; unclear D gene. Germline-derived CDR1 and CDR2 are GTSNPN and SVGIG (reference sequence). The CDR3 has 11 residues. With 1 base removed from V and 9 bases from J, the gap between germline ends came to 9 bases. In DNA, the CDR3 is TGTGCCTGGAGTGAAAGGGCGAGCTACACCTTC. Protein product: CAWSERASYTF.

This clonotype was recorded at least ten times. The chain couples TRBV6-1 to TRBJ2-3, with 9 bases that match TRBD2. Germline V gene lookup returns CDR1 MNHNS and CDR2 SASEGT. J was trimmed by 6 bases and V by 10 bases; bases with no gene match: 14. The CDR3 sequence is 15 residues long. The CDR3 DNA reads TGTGCCACCAAGTTAGCGGGGGCGGTGACGGATACGCAGTATTTT. Translated, it gives CATKLAGAVTDTQYF.

This clonotype was observed many times. The gene calls are TRBV6-5 and TRBJ1-1; D may be TRBD1 (5 bases). This CDR3 is 15 amino acids long. The germline V gene has CDR1 MNHEY and CDR2 SVGAGI. V was shortened by 2 bases and J by 1 base, with 11 bases between the two germline ends. This CDR3 reads CASSYLSQGNTEAFF. The CDR3 DNA reads as TGTGCCAGCAGTTACCTTAGTCAGGGGAACACTGAAGCTTTCTTT.

In its sample, this clonotype was seen a few times. CDR3 region: CATSMDGRNTEAFF. The CDR3 region has the DNA TGTGCCACCAGCATGGACGGTAGAAACACTGAAGCTTTCTTT. The chain recombines TRBV15 with TRBJ1-1; the D is unclear. Trimming took off 4 bases at V and 2 bases at J, with 11 bases between the two ends. The CDR3 is made up of 14 amino acids. Germline lookup yields CDR1 LNHNV and CDR2 YYDKDF (reference sequence). The variable domain in full, completed from reference TRBV15 and TRBJ1-1, reads DAMVIQNPRYQVTQFGKPVTLSCSQTLNHNVMYWYQQKSSQAPKLLFHYYDKDFNNEADTPDNFQSRRPNTSFCFLDIRSPGLGDTAMYLCATSMDGRNTEAFFGQGTRLTVV.

This clonotype was counted at least ten times. This chain links TRBV7-9 with TRBJ2-7; a possible D gene is TRBD1 (6 bases). V was clipped by 0 bases and J by 3 bases, with 6 bases between them. This CDR3 is 13 amino acids long. CDR1 SEHNR and CDR2 FQNEAQ come from the germline V gene (reference sequence). The CDR3 bases are TGTGCCAGCAGCTTAGCGGACAGCTACGAGCAGTACTTC. This gives the protein CASSLADSYEQYF. The variable domain in full, with the rest retrieved from reference TRBV7-9 and TRBJ2-7, is DTGVSQNPRHKITKRGQNVTFRCDPISEHNRLYWYRQTLGQGPEFLTYFQNEAQLEKSRLLSDRFSAERPKGSFSTLEIQRTEQGDSAMYLCASSLADSYEQYFGPGTRLTVT.

The count of this clonotype is one. CDR3 protein: CSASREWNNQPQHF. CDR3 DNA: TGCAGTGCTAGTAGGGAATGGAACAATCAGCCCCAGCATTTT. This rearrangement joins TRBV20-1 to TRBJ1-5; D is undetermined. V shed 3 bases and J shed 3 bases, with 12 bases lying between them. The V gene's germline CDR1 is DFQATT and CDR2 SNEGSKA (reference sequence). CDR3 length: 14 residues.

The rearrangement joins TRBV20-1 to TRBJ1-2, with D possibly being TRBD1 (6 bases). CDR3 size: 14 residues. The V gene lost 6 bases and the J gene lost 0 bases, with 14 bases spanning the gap. Germline V gene data show CDR1 as DFQATT and CDR2 as SNEGSKA (reference sequence). The CDR3 DNA reads as TGCAGTGCCCAAGGCGGACAGACTAACTATGGCTACACCTTC. Residues: CSAQGGQTNYGYTF.

This clonotype was counted ten times or more. The chain links TRBV7-3 to TRBJ2-2; 10 bases fit TRBD2. Looked up from germline, CDR1 is SGHTA and CDR2 is FQGTGA. CDR3 size: 14 residues. V lost 5 bases to trimming and J lost 7 bases; unmatched junction nucleotides: 4. CDR3 in DNA: TGTGCCAGCAGCAACAGCGGGGGGGACGGGGAGCTGTTTTTT. Protein sequence: CASSNSGGDGELFF. Complete variable domain (other parts from reference TRBV7-3 and TRBJ2-2): GAGVSQTPSNKVTEKGKYVELRCDPISGHTALYWYRQSLGQGPEFLIYFQGTGAADDSGLPNDRFFAVRPEGSVSTLKIQRTERGDSAVYLCASSNSGGDGELFFGEGSRLTVL.

The table lists this clonotype with many counts. This chain links TRBV6-9 with TRBJ1-2; D remains ambiguous. Germline V gives CDR1 MNHGY, CDR2 SVAAGI. The CDR3 loop spans 13 amino acids. V was trimmed by 3 bases and J by 3 bases, leaving 8 bases between them. CDR3 residues: CASSYPQDYGYTF. The CDR3, as DNA: TGTGCCAGCAGTTACCCCCAGGACTATGGCTACACCTTC.

This clonotype was seen only once. The chain uses TRBV6-1 and TRBJ2-5, with D perhaps assigned TRBD1 or TRBD2 (6 bases each). Trimming removed 8 bases from V and 5 bases from J, with 12 bases in between. The CDR3 is made up of 12 amino acids. Germline V gene data show CDR1 as MNHNS and CDR2 as SASEGT. The CDR3 DNA reads TGTGCCAGCGAAGGGGGGCTGGAGACCCAGTACTTC. This translates into CASEGGLETQYF.

This clonotype turned up a few times. The rearrangement links TRBV7-2 to TRBJ1-2, with 7 bases that match TRBD1. Germline loops: CDR1 SGHTA, CDR2 FQGNSA. The V segment lost 1 base and the J segment 8 bases; nucleotides outside the gene matches: 10. The CDR3 contains 15 residues. This chain's CDR3 is CASSLGGRGDGGYTF. CDR3 sequence (DNA): TGTGCCAGCAGCTTAGGAGGCAGGGGGGATGGAGGCTACACCTTC.